Sequencing of this TCR beta chain was carried out in a study of blood T cell repertoires in COVID-19. Study-wide context: Samples came from the United States, Italy and Spain, spanning acute and convalescent COVID-19. PBMCs, B-cell-depleted T cells, or T cells were the source of the cDNA or gDNA that made up the material.

In the authors' methods: Amplifying reference gene primers gave estimates of nucleated cell counts. Method: immunoSEQ multiplex PCR; TCRdb's copy keeps in-frame clones and lacks some. V, J and clone size are those of that table, while D and trimming were read from the DNA. Of about 200,000 clones listed, around 90% are singletons. The sample was peripheral blood. This clonotype was obtained from a man aged 60-69 years with active or convalescent COVID-19.

The CDR3: CASSQAGTGSYGYTF. Written as DNA, the CDR3 is TGCGCCAGCAGCCAAGCTGGGACAGGGTCCTATGGCTACACCTTC. The rearrangement uses TRBV4-1 and TRBJ1-2; 9 positions agree with TRBD1. The germline V gene has CDR1 MGHRA and CDR2 YSYEKL. The V and J ends lost 1 base and 4 bases, in that order; junction bases with no gene match: 4. The CDR3 extends over 15 amino acids.